This T cell receptor (beta chain) was sequenced for a study of post-analysis software for immune sequencing data. About the study: Several disease courses (relapsing-remitting, secondary progressive and progressive-relapsing) of multiple sclerosis were included.

Unique molecular identifiers tagged the TCR beta cDNA libraries. T cells numbering about 0.85 to 10 million yielded cDNA molecules that totaled approximately 500,000. TCRdb redid the calling of the PCR reads with MiXCR, one entry per CDR3 protein. The table records around 710,000 distinct CDR3 sequences, about 45% of them present only once. Comments on this clonotype: The antigen remains unidentified.

Study-wide results and caveats: Patients with multiple sclerosis recorded significantly lower normalized Chao1 diversity than controls, the study found. With TRBV5-6, TRBV5-1 and TRBV20-1 included, about five TRBV segments were more frequent in patients than in controls. Same-batch preparations were strongly co-clustered by F measure.

Germline V gene data show CDR1 as DFQATT and CDR2 as SNEGSKA (reference sequence). There are 14 residues in the CDR3. Source material: blood. The TCR sequence derives from a girl under 18 with multiple sclerosis. The gene calls are TRBV20-1 and TRBJ2-5; D tentatively reads TRBD1 or TRBD2 (5 bases each). The tail of the sequence fits TRBJ2-7 better, so the J call may be wrong. The CDR3 spells CSAGPATKAYEQYF. CDR3 coding DNA: TGCAGTGCGGGACCTGCGACTAAAGCCTACGAGCAGTACTTC.